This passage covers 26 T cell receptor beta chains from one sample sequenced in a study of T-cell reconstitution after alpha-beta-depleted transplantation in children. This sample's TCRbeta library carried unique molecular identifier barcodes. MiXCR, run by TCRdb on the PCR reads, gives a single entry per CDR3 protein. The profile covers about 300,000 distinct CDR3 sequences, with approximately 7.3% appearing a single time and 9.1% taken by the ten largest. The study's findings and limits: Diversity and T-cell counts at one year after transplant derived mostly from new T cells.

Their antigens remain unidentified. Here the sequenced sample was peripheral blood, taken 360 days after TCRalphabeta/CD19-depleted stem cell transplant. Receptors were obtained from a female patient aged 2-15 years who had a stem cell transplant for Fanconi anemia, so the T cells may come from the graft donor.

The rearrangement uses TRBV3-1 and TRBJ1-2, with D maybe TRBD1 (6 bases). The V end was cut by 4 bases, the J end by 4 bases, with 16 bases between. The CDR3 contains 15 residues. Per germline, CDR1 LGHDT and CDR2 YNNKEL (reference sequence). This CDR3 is CASSPLDGGGYGYTF. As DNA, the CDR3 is TGTGCCAGCAGCCCGCTGGATGGAGGGGGCTATGGCTACACCTTC.

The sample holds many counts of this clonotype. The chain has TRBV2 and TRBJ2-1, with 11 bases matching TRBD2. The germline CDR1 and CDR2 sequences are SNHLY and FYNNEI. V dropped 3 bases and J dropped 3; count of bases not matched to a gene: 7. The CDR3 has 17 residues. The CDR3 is CASSDTRSGGVYNEQFF. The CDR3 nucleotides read TGTGCCAGCAGTGACACGCGTAGCGGGGGGGTCTACAATGAGCAGTTCTTC.

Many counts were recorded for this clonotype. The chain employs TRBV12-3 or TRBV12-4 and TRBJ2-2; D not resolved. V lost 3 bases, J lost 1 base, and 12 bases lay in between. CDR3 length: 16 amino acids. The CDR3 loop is CASSFLGILNTGELFF. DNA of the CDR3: TGTGCCAGCAGTTTTTTGGGCATCTTGAACACCGGGGAGCTGTTTTTT.

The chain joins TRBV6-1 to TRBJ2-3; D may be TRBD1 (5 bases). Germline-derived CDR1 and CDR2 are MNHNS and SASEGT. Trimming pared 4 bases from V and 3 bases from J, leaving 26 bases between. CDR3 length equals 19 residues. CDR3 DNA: TGTGCCAGCAGTGTCCCCTCCCCCCCACATCAGGGTAGGACAGATACGCAGTATTTT. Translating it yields CASSVPSPPHQGRTDTQYF.

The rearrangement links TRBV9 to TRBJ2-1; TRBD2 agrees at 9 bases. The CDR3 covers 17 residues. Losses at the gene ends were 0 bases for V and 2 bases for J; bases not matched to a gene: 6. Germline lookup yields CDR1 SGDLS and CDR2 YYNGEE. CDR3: CASSVEVRGGTYNEQFF. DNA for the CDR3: TGTGCCAGCAGCGTAGAGGTGCGGGGGGGGACCTACAATGAGCAGTTCTTC.

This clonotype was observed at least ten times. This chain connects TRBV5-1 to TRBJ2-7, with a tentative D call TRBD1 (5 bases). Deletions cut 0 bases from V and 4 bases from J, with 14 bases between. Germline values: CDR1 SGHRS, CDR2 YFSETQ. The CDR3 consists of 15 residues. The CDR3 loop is CASSLEQGLRYEQYF. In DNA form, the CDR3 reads TGCGCCAGCAGCTTGGAGCAGGGTTTGAGGTACGAGCAGTACTTC.

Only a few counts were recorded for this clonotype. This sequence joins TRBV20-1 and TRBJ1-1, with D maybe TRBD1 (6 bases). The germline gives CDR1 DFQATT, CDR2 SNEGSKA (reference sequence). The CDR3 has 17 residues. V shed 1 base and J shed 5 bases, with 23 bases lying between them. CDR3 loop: CSARAEGLFLRGTEAFF. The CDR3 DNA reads TGCAGTGCTAGAGCCGAAGGGTTGTTCCTGAGGGGGACTGAAGCTTTCTTT.

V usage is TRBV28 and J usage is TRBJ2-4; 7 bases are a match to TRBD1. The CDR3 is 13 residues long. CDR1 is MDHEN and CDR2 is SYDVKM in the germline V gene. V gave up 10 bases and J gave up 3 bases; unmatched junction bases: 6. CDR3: CAIWDSIKNIQYF. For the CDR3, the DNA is TGTGCCATCTGGGACAGCATCAAAAACATTCAGTACTTC.

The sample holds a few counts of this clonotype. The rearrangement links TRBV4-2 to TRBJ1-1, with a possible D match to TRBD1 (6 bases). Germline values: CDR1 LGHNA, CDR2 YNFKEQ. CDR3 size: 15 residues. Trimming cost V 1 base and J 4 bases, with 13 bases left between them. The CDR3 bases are TGTGCCAGCAGCCAAGCCACAGGGCTTGTCACTGAAGCTTTCTTT. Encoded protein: CASSQATGLVTEAFF.

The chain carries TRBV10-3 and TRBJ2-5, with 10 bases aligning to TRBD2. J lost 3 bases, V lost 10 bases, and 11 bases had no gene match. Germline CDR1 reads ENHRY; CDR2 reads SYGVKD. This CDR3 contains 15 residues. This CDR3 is CATALGTSGKETQYF. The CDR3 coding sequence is TGTGCCACCGCTTTAGGCACTAGCGGGAAAGAGACCCAGTACTTC.

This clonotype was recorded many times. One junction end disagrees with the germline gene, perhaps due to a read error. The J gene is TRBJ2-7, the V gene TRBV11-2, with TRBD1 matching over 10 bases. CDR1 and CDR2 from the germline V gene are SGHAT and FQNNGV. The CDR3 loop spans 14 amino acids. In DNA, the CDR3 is TGCGCCAGCAGCTTGGACAGGGGGTCCTACGAGCAGTACTTC. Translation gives CASSLDRGSYEQYF.

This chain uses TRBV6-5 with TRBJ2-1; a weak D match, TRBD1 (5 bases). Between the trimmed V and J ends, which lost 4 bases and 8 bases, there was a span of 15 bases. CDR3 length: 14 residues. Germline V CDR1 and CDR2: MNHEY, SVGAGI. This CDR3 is CASSSQGTNDEQFF. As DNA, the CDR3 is TGTGCCAGCAGTTCGCAGGGAACGAATGATGAGCAGTTCTTC.

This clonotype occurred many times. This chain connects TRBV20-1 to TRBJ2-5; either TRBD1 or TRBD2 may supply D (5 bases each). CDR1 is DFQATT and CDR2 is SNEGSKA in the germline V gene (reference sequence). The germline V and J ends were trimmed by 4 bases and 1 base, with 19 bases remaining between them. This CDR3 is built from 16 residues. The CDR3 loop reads CSAIRGAGSFQETQYF. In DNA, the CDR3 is TGCAGTGCTATTCGTGGGGCGGGCAGCTTCCAAGAGACCCAGTACTTC.

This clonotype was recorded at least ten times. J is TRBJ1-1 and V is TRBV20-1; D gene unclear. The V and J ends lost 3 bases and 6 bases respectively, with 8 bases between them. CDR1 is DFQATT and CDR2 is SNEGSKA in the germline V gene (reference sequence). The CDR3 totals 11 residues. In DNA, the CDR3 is TGCAGTGCTAGCCGACTGCCTGAAGCTTTCTTT. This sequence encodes CSASRLPEAFF.

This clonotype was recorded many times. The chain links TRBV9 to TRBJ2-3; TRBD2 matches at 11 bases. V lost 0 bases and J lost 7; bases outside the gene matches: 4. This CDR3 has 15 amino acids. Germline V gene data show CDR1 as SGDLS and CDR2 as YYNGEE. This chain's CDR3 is CASSVAVAGGHTQYF. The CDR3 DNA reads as TGTGCCAGCAGCGTAGCAGTAGCGGGGGGGCATACGCAGTATTTT.

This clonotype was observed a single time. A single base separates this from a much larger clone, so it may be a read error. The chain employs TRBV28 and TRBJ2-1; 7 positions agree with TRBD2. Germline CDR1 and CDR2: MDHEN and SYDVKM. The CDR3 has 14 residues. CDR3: CASSLAGAINERFF. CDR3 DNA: TGTGCCAGCAGTTTAGCGGGAGCGATAAATGAGCGGTTCTTC. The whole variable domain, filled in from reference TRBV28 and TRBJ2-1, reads DVKVTQSSRYLVKRTGEKVFLECVQDMDHENMFWYRQDPGLGLRLIYFSYDVKMKEKGDIPEGYSVSREKKERFSLILESASTNQTSMYLCASSLAGAINERFFGPGTRLTVL.

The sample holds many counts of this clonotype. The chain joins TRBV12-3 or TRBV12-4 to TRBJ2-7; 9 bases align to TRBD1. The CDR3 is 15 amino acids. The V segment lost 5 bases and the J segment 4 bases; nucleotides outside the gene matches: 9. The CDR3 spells CASSLYRDRAYEQYF. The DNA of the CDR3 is TGTGCCAGCAGTCTATACCGGGACAGGGCTTACGAGCAGTACTTC.

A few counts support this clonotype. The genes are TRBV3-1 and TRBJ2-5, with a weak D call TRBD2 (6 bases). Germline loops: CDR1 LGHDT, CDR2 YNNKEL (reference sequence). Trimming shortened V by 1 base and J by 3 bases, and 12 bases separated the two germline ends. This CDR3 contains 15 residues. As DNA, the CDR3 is TGTGCCAGCAGCCAAGCTCAACCGGGGGAAGAGACCCAGTACTTC. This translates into CASSQAQPGEETQYF.

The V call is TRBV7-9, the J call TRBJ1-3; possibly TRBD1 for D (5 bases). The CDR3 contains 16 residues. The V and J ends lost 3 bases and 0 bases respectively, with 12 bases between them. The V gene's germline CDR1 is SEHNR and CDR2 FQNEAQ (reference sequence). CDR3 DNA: TGTGCCAGCAGCTTCGCTGGGGGGATCTCTGGAAACACCATATATTTT. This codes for CASSFAGGISGNTIYF.

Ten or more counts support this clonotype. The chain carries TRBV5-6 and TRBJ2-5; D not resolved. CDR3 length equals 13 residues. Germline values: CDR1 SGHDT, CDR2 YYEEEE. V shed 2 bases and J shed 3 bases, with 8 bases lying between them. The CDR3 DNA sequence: TGTGCCAGCAGCTTTTTATGGGAAGAGACCCAGTACTTC. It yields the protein CASSFLWEETQYF.

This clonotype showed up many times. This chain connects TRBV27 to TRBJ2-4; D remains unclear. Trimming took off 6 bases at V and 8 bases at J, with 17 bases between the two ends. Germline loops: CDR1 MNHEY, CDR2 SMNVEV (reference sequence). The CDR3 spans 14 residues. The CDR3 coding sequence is TGTGCCAGCAGGAGCTTGACGTGGAATGACATTCAGTACTTC. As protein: CASRSLTWNDIQYF.

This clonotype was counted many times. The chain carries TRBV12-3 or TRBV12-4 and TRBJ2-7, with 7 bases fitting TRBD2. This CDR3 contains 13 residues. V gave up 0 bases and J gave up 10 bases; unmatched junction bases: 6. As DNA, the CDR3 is TGTGCCAGCAGTTTAGCATGGGGAGGGGAACAGTACTTC. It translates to CASSLAWGGEQYF.

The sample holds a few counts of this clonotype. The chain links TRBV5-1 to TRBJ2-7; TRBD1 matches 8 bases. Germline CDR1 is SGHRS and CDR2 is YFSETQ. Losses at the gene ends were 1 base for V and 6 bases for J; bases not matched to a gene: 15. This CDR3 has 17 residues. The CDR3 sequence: CASSLSPRSTGALEQYF. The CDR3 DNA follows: TGCGCCAGCAGCTTGTCGCCCAGGTCGACAGGGGCCCTCGAGCAGTACTTC.

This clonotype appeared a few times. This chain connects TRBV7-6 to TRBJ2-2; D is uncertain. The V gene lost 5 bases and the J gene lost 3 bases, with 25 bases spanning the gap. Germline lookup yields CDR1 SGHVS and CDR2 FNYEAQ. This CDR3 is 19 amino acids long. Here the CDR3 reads CASSPRFGPQTLDTGELFF. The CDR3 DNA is TGTGCCAGCAGCCCTCGTTTTGGCCCCCAGACTCTGGACACCGGGGAGCTGTTTTTT.

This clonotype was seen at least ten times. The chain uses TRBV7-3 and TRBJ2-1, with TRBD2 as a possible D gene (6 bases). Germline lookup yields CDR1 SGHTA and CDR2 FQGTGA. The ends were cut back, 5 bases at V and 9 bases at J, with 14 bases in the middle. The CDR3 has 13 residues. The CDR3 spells CASSLGLGSEQFF. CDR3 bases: TGTGCCAGCAGCCTGGGACTCGGATCTGAGCAGTTCTTC.

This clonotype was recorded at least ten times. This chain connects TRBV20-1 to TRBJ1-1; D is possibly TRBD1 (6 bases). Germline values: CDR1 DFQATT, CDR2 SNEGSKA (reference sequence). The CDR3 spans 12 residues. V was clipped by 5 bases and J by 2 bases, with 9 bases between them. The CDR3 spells CSAVQGNTEAFF. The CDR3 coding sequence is TGCAGTGCTGTACAGGGAAACACTGAAGCTTTCTTT.